This TCR beta chain is from a study of blood T cells in healthy people across ages. Study observations and caveats: Higher diversity and more naive CD4+ cells were features of long-lived donors, compared to aged donors.

The use of a sample-barcoded 5' primer and a J-beta primer mix characterized a second PCR of about 6 to 12 cycles. TCRdb itself ran the 5' RACE reads through MiXCR, one entry per CDR3 protein. This sample has about 1,400,000 distinct CDR3 sequences; 59% occur once, and the top ten carry 5% to 7%. V lost 1 base to trimming and J lost 5 bases, with 6 bases between them. Germline V gives CDR1 SGHVS, CDR2 FQNEAQ. The CDR3 has 14 amino acids. No fewer than 6 million PBMCs went into each sample. Points on this clonotype: Its antigen is as yet unknown.

J is TRBJ1-6 and V is TRBV7-8; D remains ambiguous. This TCR derives from a man between 18 and 35 years old in good health. The sequencing input was blood. The CDR3 is CASSLVSHNSPLHF. In DNA, the CDR3 is TGTGCCAGCAGCTTAGTTAGCCATAATTCACCCCTCCACTTT.